The 29 T cell receptor beta chains given below trace back to one sample, sequenced in a study of CD8+CD57+ T cells in acquired aplastic anemia. Genomic DNA templated the TCR beta VDJ and CDR3 profiling. MiXCR, applied by TCRdb to the reads, yields one record per CDR3 protein. The sample consists of 75,000 to 100,000 distinct CDR3 sequences, about 63% of them appearing once. The sequenced patients had an expansion of CD8+CD57+ cells seen by flow cytometry. Sequenced input: sorted CD4+, CD8+, or CD8+CD57+ T cells (not recorded which) from PBMCs. These receptors were collected from a human donor with aplastic anemia.

V is TRBV15 and J is TRBJ2-1, with D possibly being TRBD2 (6 bases). Germline-derived CDR1 and CDR2 are LNHNV and YYDKDF (reference sequence). The CDR3 covers 16 residues. V gave up 5 bases and J gave up 5 bases, with 19 bases separating them. The CDR3 loop reads CATSGRTGGNHNEQFF. The CDR3, as DNA: TGTGCCACCAGCGGAAGGACTGGCGGGAACCACAATGAGCAGTTCTTC.

The chain combines TRBV19 with TRBJ2-7, with D unresolved. The germline CDR1 and CDR2 sequences are LNHDA and SQIVND (reference sequence). The CDR3 extends over 14 amino acids. V was trimmed by 7 bases and J by 0 bases, leaving 13 bases between them. The CDR3 bases are TGTGCCAGTACAGGCAGTTGGCCCTCCTACGAGCAGTACTTC. This encodes CASTGSWPSYEQYF. The whole variable domain, filled in from reference TRBV19 and TRBJ2-7, reads DGGITQSPKYLFRKEGQNVTLSCEQNLNHDAMYWYRQDPGQGLRLIYYSQIVNDFQKGDIAEGYSVSREKKESFPLTVTSAQKNPTAFYLCASTGSWPSYEQYFGPGTRLTVT.

The gene calls are TRBV11-1 and TRBJ2-7; weak D call: TRBD2 (6 bases). Trimming shortened V by 5 bases and J by 3 bases, and 17 bases separated the two germline ends. Per germline, CDR1 SGHAT and CDR2 FQDESV (reference sequence). The CDR3 extends over 15 amino acids. CDR3 loop: CASSRIPGLLYEQYF. DNA of the CDR3: TGTGCCAGCAGCCGAATCCCGGGACTGCTCTACGAGCAGTACTTC.

Many counts were recorded for this clonotype. This chain uses TRBV6-1 with TRBJ1-1; D uncertain. CDR3 size: 13 residues. Germline CDR1 MNHNS, CDR2 SASEGT. The V and J ends lost 3 bases and 0 bases respectively, with 5 bases between them. The CDR3: CASSDKMNTEAFF. CDR3 sequence (DNA): TGTGCCAGCAGTGATAAGATGAACACTGAAGCTTTCTTT.

For the CDR3, the DNA is TGTGCCATCAGTGAGGGGATCCCAGATACGCAGTATTTT. This codes for CAISEGIPDTQYF. The V gene is TRBV10-3, the J gene TRBJ2-3; no firm D call. The length of the CDR3 is 13 residues. The ends were cut back, 2 bases at V and 4 bases at J, with 7 bases in the middle. Germline V gene lookup returns CDR1 ENHRY and CDR2 SYGVKD.

The sample holds a few counts of this clonotype. The chain uses TRBV10-3 and TRBJ2-2, with TRBD1 as a possible D gene (5 bases). Germline V gives CDR1 ENHRY, CDR2 SYGVKD. The V gene lost 2 bases and the J gene lost 4 bases, with 11 bases spanning the gap. The CDR3 is 15 amino acids. The CDR3 DNA follows: TGTGCCATCAGTGAGGGAGCAGGGCGCACCGGGGAGCTGTTTTTT. This gives the protein CAISEGAGRTGELFF.

This clonotype was observed a handful of times. The genes are TRBV19 and TRBJ2-1, with 7 bases lining up with TRBD1. The CDR3 extends over 15 amino acids. Trimming removed 5 bases from V and 0 bases from J; junction bases left unmatched: 4. The germline gives CDR1 LNHDA, CDR2 SQIVND (reference sequence). The chain's CDR3 is CASSRTGDSYNEQFF. The CDR3 coding sequence is TGTGCCAGTAGTCGTACAGGGGACTCCTACAATGAGCAGTTCTTC.

DNA of the CDR3: TGTGCCAGCGCACCCATAAGAGGAACCGAGACCCAGTACTTC. This codes for CASAPIRGTETQYF. The chain has TRBV27 and TRBJ2-5, with no clear D. The CDR3 is 14 residues long. Germline CDR1 is MNHEY and CDR2 is SMNVEV (reference sequence). V was pared by 8 bases and J by 5 bases, with 18 bases between.

This chain links TRBV6-1 with TRBJ1-5, with a possible D match to TRBD1 (5 bases). The CDR3 spans 16 residues. The germline CDR1 and CDR2 sequences are MNHNS and SASEGT. Trimming stripped 0 bases from V and 0 bases from J, with 9 bases between. CDR3 in DNA: TGTGCCAGCAGTGAAGCGGGACGGATTAGCAATCAGCCCCAGCATTTT. This gives the protein CASSEAGRISNQPQHF.

Ten or more counts support this clonotype. The V and J genes are TRBV28 and TRBJ2-3; tentatively, D is TRBD1 (6 bases). V was pared by 4 bases and J by 2 bases, with 13 bases between. The germline CDR1 and CDR2 sequences are MDHEN and SYDVKM. The length of the CDR3 is 15 residues. The DNA for the CDR3 is TGTGCCAGCAGTTACTCGCAGGGGCCCACAGATACGCAGTATTTT. Translated, it gives CASSYSQGPTDTQYF.

The chain uses TRBV7-9 and TRBJ1-2; D gene unclear. CDR1 and CDR2 (germline): SEHNR, FQNEAQ (reference sequence). The CDR3 length is 15 residues. V was clipped by 4 bases and J by 8 bases, with 20 bases between them. The CDR3 DNA reads TGTGCCAGCAGCTCTCCGACGGGTGAGGGCTTAGGCTACACCTTC. Encoded protein: CASSSPTGEGLGYTF.

The genes are TRBV2 and TRBJ1-1; D not resolved. The CDR3 loop spans 11 amino acids. Trimming pared 4 bases from V and 6 bases from J, leaving 6 bases between. The germline V gene has CDR1 SNHLY and CDR2 FYNNEI. The CDR3 nucleotides read TGTGCCAGCAGTGGTAGACCTGAAGCTTTCTTT. Encoded protein: CASSGRPEAFF.

The V call is TRBV15, the J call TRBJ2-7; 8 bases are shared with TRBD2. Unmatched junction bases numbered 7, after V lost 1 base and J lost 2 bases. The CDR3 sequence is 16 residues long. Looked up from germline, CDR1 is LNHNV and CDR2 is YYDKDF (reference sequence). DNA for the CDR3: TGTGCCACCAGCAGAGTCAGGGCTAGCGGGCCCTACGAGCAGTACTTC. Protein product: CATSRVRASGPYEQYF. The full variable domain, completed using reference TRBV15 and TRBJ2-7, is DAMVIQNPRYQVTQFGKPVTLSCSQTLNHNVMYWYQQKSSQAPKLLFHYYDKDFNNEADTPDNFQSRRPNTSFCFLDIRSPGLGDTAMYLCATSRVRASGPYEQYFGPGTRLTVT.

This clonotype was seen more than once but under ten times. The CDR3 loop is CATSRDRGTDTQYF. CDR3 nucleotide sequence: TGTGCCACTTCCCGGGACAGGGGCACAGATACGCAGTATTTT. The V call is TRBV24-1, the J call TRBJ2-3, with 9 bases that match TRBD1. This CDR3 contains 14 residues. Germline CDR1 reads KGHDR; CDR2 reads SFDVKD. The V gene end was trimmed by 10 bases and the J gene end by 1 base; junction bases not matched to a gene: 5.

This chain connects TRBV5-8 to TRBJ2-3; tentatively, D is TRBD1 (6 bases). CDR3 size: 14 residues. Trimming cost V 3 bases and J 4 bases, with 12 bases left between them. From germline, CDR1 is SGHTS and CDR2 YDEGEE. CDR3 protein: CASSYVGAADTQYF. CDR3 coding DNA: TGTGCCAGCAGCTATGTGGGGGCGGCAGATACGCAGTATTTT.

The chain joins TRBV2 to TRBJ2-7; D call uncertain. V shed 6 bases and J shed 1 base, with 10 bases lying between them. Germline lookup yields CDR1 SNHLY and CDR2 FYNNEI. This CDR3 contains 13 residues. CDR3 DNA: TGTGCCAGCAGCATGGACGGGTCCTACGAGCAGTACTTC. It yields the protein CASSMDGSYEQYF.

The CDR3 nucleotides read TGTGCCACCACTTCGACACAGGGGAGCACTGAAGCTTTCTTT. Translated, it gives CATTSTQGSTEAFF. V and J are TRBV24-1 and TRBJ1-1; TRBD1 aligns across 7 bases. The CDR3 is made up of 14 amino acids. Per the germline V gene, CDR1 is KGHDR and CDR2 is SFDVKD. V lost 8 bases, J lost 4 bases, and 9 bases stayed unmatched.

The rearrangement links TRBV7-2 to TRBJ2-2, with D possibly being TRBD2 (5 bases). The CDR3 spans 15 residues. Germline V CDR1 and CDR2: SGHTA, FQGNSA. Deletions cut 6 bases from V and 4 bases from J, with 15 bases between. CDR3 sequence (DNA): TGTGCCAGCAGGGCCGGGGATCAAGCCACCGGGGAGCTGTTTTTT. Encoded protein: CASRAGDQATGELFF.

The chain uses TRBV29-1 and TRBJ2-3, with D tentatively TRBD1 (6 bases). Looked up from germline, CDR1 is SQVTM and CDR2 is ANQGSEA. The CDR3 has 14 residues. The V and J ends lost 2 bases and 4 bases respectively, with 13 bases between them. In DNA, the CDR3 is TGCAGCGTTGAACGACATCCAGGGGCAGATACGCAGTATTTT. Its protein is CSVERHPGADTQYF.

The chain couples TRBV11-1 to TRBJ2-7; D is unresolved. V lost 7 bases and J 4 bases, leaving 23 bases between the germline ends. CDR1 and CDR2 from the germline V gene are SGHAT and FQDESV (reference sequence). The CDR3 runs 16 residues. The CDR3 region has the DNA TGTGCCAGCACCTTGAATCTGGGGTTTCTGAGGTACGAGCAGTACTTC. Protein product: CASTLNLGFLRYEQYF.

The chain is built from TRBV20-1 and TRBJ2-5; D gene ambiguous. This CDR3 region has 13 residues. Trimming took 2 bases from V and 1 from J, leaving 8 bases between them. Germline-derived CDR1 and CDR2 are DFQATT and SNEGSKA (reference sequence). The CDR3 nucleotides are TGCAGTGCTAGACGCAGTGGCCAAGAGACCCAGTACTTC. Amino acid sequence: CSARRSGQETQYF.

On this clonotype itself: The conserved phenylalanine or tryptophan normally closing the CDR3 is absent here, so this likely arose from a read error. V gene TRBV12-3 or TRBV12-4 combines with J gene TRBJ2-7; D tentatively fits TRBD1 or TRBD2 (5 bases each). V lost 4 bases to trimming and J lost 2 bases, with 15 bases between them. This CDR3 has 15 residues. The CDR3 region is CASSSPGTEAYEQYS. CDR3 DNA: TGTGCCAGCAGTTCCCCCGGGACCGAAGCCTACGAGCAGTACTCC.

The chain is built from TRBV7-6 and TRBJ1-5; D not resolved. CDR3 length equals 15 residues. The germline V and J ends were trimmed by 4 bases and 5 bases, with 15 bases remaining between them. Germline CDR1 reads SGHVS; CDR2 reads FNYEAQ. CDR3 DNA: TGTGCCAGCAGCTCAGGAAGGGCAGGCGATCAGCCCCAGCATTTT. Encoded protein: CASSSGRAGDQPQHF.

Comment on this clonotype: The junction and the germline gene differ at one end; a read error may be behind it. The J gene is TRBJ2-1, the V gene TRBV24-1; tentative D call: TRBD1 (6 bases). This CDR3 contains 14 residues. CDR1 is KGHDR, CDR2 SFDVKD, per germline. In DNA, the CDR3 is TGTGCCACCAGTGATCTGGACAGCTACGATGAGCAGTTCTTC. Protein: CATSDLDSYDEQFF.

This clonotype has a handful of counts. A clone one base away is much larger, so this may be a read error. This chain uses TRBV9 with TRBJ1-2; TRBD1 matches at 8 bases. Germline assignment: CDR1 SGDLS and CDR2 YYNGEE. The CDR3 length is 15 residues. The J segment lost 9 bases and the V segment lost 3 bases, leaving 13 bases of the junction unmatched. The CDR3 region is CASSASGQEAYSYTF. The CDR3 bases are TGTGCCAGCAGCGCGTCGGGACAGGAAGCTTATAGCTACACCTTC. The entire variable domain, with the rest obtained from reference TRBV9 and TRBJ1-2, is as follows: DSGVTQTPKHLITATGQRVTLRCSPRSGDLSVYWYQQSLDQGLQFLIQYYNGEERAKGNILERFSAQQFPDLHSELNLSSLELGDSALYFCASSASGQEAYSYTFGSGTRLTVV.

The chain employs TRBV7-9 and TRBJ1-1; no clear D. V was trimmed by 4 bases and J by 8 bases, leaving 8 bases between them. The CDR3 has 11 residues. Germline values: CDR1 SEHNR, CDR2 FQNEAQ (reference sequence). This CDR3 is CASSSSWEAFF. Here the CDR3 DNA reads TGTGCCAGCAGCTCGAGTTGGGAAGCTTTCTTT.

V usage is TRBV29-1 and J usage is TRBJ2-3; 7 positions match TRBD1. Per germline, CDR1 SQVTM and CDR2 ANQGSEA. J lost 4 bases, V lost 3 bases, and 4 bases had no gene match. The CDR3 totals 13 residues. This CDR3 is CSVETGSADTQYF. CDR3 nucleotide sequence: TGCAGCGTTGAGACAGGGTCAGCAGATACGCAGTATTTT.

The V gene is TRBV7-2, the J gene TRBJ2-5; D is perhaps TRBD1 (8 bases). V shed 6 bases and J shed 4 bases, with 15 bases lying between them. The CDR3 covers 14 residues. The germline gives CDR1 SGHTA, CDR2 FQGNSA. For the CDR3, the DNA is TGTGCCAGCAGGAATACAGGGGGGGGAGAGACCCAGTACTTC. Protein sequence: CASRNTGGGETQYF.

This sequence joins TRBV7-2 and TRBJ2-3, with unresolved D. The germline CDR1 and CDR2 sequences are SGHTA and FQGNSA. Trimming shortened V by 3 bases and J by 4 bases, and 8 bases separated the two germline ends. This CDR3 comprises 13 residues. This CDR3 is CASSFAGADTQYF. CDR3 DNA: TGTGCCAGCAGCTTCGCCGGTGCAGATACGCAGTATTTT.